What follows describes a single T cell receptor beta chain. This receptor's antigen is unknown. Base qualities were left out, and no much larger clone turns up one base away. Checkpoint therapy was initiated 14 to 28 days after autologous transplant, and ipilimumab was administered at 1 mg/kg intravenously on day 1 of selected weeks. The nivolumab dose was 3 mg/kg intravenously, delivered on day 1 of weeks 1, 4, 7, 10, and every two weeks through week 26. Combined checkpoint inhibition with ipilimumab and nivolumab as consolidation after autologous stem cell transplantation was tested in a Phase Ib clinical trial. The sample originates from a study of ipilimumab plus nivolumab after autologous stem cell transplantation (dated by TCRdb to the early 2020s). Regarding the complete study: A median of 5 ipilimumab doses and about eight nivolumab doses was received by trial patients. Included in the myeloma cohort were high-risk transplant-naive patients as well as patients relapsing within 3 years of a first autologous transplant. Patients with high-risk diffuse large B cell lymphoma, mature T cell lymphoma, or multiple myeloma undergoing autologous transplant were enrolled in the trial. Thirty-five patients made up the trial's intent-to-treat population.

Overall study results and their limits: Combined checkpoint inhibition appeared tolerable as post-transplant consolidation, according to the authors' conclusion. The authors stated that profiles of the T cell receptor repertoire, regulatory T cell phenotype and gut microbiota provided a biologic rationale for studying this approach further.

V lost 4 bases and J lost 5 bases; the stretch between them is 11 bases long. Including cysteine and phenylalanine, the CDR3 has 13 amino acids. The read is trimmed to its CDR3 DNA, 39 bases read in frame from base 1. Reading the germline V gene gives CDR1 SGHNT and CDR2 YENEEA. The library was produced with the immunoSEQ multiplex PCR assay. Drawn from immuneACCESS, this table holds only the in-frame rearrangements with V and J called that TCRdb kept. Clones are partly lost; checked studies trace under half to an unresolved V gene and leave the rest unexplained. The sample profile shows thousands of clones; roughly 80% of them were found once. 16% of the sample is in the top ten clones.

The V and J genes are TRBV11-3 and TRBJ1-1; no confident D gene assignment can be made. The source of this sequence is a male donor with multiple myeloma. Sequenced material: PBMCs, taken in a trial of ipilimumab plus nivolumab as post-transplant consolidation. The CDR3 here reads CASSSRGGTEAFF. The DNA reads TGTGCCAGCAGCTCCCGGGGAGGTACTGAAGCTTTCTTT.